This T cell receptor beta chain was documented in a study of early T cells in non-severe SARS-CoV-2 infection. Study in general: It was bulk RNA from unsorted whole blood that was sequenced, and the chains were unpaired.

Researchers tagged individual cDNA molecules with unique molecular identifiers. TCRdb re-called the 5' RACE reads with MiXCR, one entry per CDR3 protein. The data hold roughly 63,000 distinct CDR3 sequences, with roughly 13% observed a single time. This clonotype was detected many times. The ends lost 3 bases at V and 4 bases at J; junction bases unmatched: 6. This CDR3 is built from 15 residues. Germline V gives CDR1 MNHEY, CDR2 SMNVEV (reference sequence). Sequencing was performed on whole blood. The chain combines TRBV27 with TRBJ2-1; 7 bases agree with TRBD2. The sequence was obtained from an adult who was a healthcare worker with PCR-confirmed SARS-CoV-2 infection or an uninfected control (not recorded which). The CDR3 bases are TGTGCCAGCAGTTTTGGGGGGGGACGTTACAATGAGCAGTTCTTC. Translating gives CASSFGGGRYNEQFF.